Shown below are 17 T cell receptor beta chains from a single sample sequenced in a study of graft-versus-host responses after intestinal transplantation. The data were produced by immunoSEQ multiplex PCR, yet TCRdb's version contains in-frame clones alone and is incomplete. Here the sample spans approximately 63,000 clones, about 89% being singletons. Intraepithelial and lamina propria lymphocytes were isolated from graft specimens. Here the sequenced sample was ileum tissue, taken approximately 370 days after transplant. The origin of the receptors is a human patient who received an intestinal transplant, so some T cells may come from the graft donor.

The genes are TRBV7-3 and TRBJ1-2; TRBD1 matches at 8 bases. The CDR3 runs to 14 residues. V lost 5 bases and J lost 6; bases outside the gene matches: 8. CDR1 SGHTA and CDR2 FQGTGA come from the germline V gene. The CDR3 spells CASSPDRGENGYTF. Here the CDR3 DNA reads TGTGCCAGCAGCCCAGACAGGGGAGAAAATGGCTACACCTTC. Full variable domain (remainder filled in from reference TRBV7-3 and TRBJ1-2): GAGVSQTPSNKVTEKGKYVELRCDPISGHTALYWYRQSLGQGPEFLIYFQGTGAADDSGLPNDRFFAVRPEGSVSTLKIQRTERGDSAVYLCASSPDRGENGYTFGSGTRLTVV.

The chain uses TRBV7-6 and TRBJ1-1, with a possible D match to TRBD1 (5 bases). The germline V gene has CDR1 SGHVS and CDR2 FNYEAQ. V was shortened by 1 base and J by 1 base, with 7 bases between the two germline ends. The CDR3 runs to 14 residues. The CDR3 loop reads CASSLGGGNTEAFF. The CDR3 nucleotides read TGTGCCAGCAGCTTAGGGGGGGGGAACACTGAAGCTTTCTTT.

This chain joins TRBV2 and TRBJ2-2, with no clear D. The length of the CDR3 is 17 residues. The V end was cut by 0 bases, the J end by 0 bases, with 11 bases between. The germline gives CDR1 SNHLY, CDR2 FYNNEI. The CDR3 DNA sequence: TGTGCCAGCAGTGAAGCCTGGCCAGTCGCGAACACCGGGGAGCTGTTTTTT. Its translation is CASSEAWPVANTGELFF.

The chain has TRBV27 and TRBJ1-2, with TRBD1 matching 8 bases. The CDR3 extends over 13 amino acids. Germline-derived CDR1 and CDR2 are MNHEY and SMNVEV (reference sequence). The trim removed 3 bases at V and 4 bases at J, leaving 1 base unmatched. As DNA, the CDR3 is TGTGCCAGCAGTTTCAGGGGGCCCTATGGCTACACCTTC. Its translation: CASSFRGPYGYTF.

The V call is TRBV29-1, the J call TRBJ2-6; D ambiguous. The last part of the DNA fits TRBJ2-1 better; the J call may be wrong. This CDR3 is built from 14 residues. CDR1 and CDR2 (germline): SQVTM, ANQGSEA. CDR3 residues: CSSEALWDYNEQFF. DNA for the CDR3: TGCAGCTCTGAAGCGCTTTGGGACTACAATGAGCAGTTCTTC.

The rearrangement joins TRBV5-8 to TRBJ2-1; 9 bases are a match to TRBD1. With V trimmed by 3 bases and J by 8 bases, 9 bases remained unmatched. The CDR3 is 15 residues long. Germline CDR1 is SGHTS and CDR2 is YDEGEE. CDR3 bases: TGTGCCAGCAGCTCGGGACAGGGTAGGGCCGATGAGCAGTTCTTC. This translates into CASSSGQGRADEQFF.

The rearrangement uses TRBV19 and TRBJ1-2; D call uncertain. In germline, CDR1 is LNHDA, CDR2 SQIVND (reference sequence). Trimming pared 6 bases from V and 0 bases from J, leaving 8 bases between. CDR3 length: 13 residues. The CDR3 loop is CASSITSNYGYTF. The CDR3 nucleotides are TGTGCCAGTAGCATCACCTCTAACTATGGCTACACCTTC.

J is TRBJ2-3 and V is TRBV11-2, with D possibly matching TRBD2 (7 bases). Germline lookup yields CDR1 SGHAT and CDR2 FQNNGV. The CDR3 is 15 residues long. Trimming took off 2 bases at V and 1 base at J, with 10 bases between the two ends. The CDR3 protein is CASSLRGGRTDTQYF. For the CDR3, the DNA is TGTGCCAGCAGCTTAAGGGGGGGACGCACAGATACGCAGTATTTT.

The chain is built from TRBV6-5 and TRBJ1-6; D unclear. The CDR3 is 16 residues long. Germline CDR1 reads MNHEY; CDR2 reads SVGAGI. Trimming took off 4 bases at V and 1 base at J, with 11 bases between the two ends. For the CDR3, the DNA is TGTGCCAGCAGTTCAGGAGTGGGTTCCTATAATTCACCCCTCCACTTT. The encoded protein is CASSSGVGSYNSPLHF.

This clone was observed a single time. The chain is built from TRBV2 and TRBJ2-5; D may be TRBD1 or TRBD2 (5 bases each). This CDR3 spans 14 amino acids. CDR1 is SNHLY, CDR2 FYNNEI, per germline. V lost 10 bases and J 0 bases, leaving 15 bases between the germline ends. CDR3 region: CATDSERYQETQYF. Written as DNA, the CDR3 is TGTGCCACCGACAGCGAGCGGTACCAAGAGACCCAGTACTTC.

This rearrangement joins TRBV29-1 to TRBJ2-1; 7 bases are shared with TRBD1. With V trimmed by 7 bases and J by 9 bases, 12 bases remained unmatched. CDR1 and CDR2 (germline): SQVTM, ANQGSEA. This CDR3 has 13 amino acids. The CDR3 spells CSALTGYAFEQFF. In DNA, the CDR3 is TGCAGCGCCTTGACAGGGTATGCTTTTGAGCAGTTCTTC.

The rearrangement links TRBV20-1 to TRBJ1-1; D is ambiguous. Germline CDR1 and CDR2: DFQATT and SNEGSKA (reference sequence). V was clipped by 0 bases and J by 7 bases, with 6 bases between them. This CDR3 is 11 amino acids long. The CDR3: CSARENREAFF. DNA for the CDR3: TGCAGTGCTAGAGAAAATCGTGAAGCTTTCTTT.

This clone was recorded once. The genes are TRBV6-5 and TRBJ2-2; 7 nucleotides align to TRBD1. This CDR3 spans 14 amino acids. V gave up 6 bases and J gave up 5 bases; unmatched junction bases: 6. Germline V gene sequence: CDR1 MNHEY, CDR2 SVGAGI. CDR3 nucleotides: TGTGCCAGCAGCTCAGAACAGGGGACCGGGGAGCTGTTTTTT. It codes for CASSSEQGTGELFF.

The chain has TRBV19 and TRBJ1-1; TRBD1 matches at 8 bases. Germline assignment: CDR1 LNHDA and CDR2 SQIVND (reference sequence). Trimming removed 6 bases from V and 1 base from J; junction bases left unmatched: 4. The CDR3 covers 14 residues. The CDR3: CASSHGQGNTEAFF. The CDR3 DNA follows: TGTGCCAGTAGCCATGGACAGGGGAACACTGAAGCTTTCTTT.

This chain's CDR3 is CASSVAPTSGGAEELFF. The CDR3 region has the DNA TGTGCCAGCAGCGTAGCCCCGACTAGCGGGGGGGCAGAGGAGCTGTTTTTT. The gene calls are TRBV9 and TRBJ2-2, with 14 bases that match TRBD2. The CDR3 contains 17 residues. Germline CDR1 SGDLS, CDR2 YYNGEE. Trimming took 0 bases from V and 10 from J; bases not matched to a gene: 8.

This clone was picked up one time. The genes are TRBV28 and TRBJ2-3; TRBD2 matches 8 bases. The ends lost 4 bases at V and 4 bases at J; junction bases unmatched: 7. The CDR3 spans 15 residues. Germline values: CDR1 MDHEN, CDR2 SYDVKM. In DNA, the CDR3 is TGTGCCAGCAGTTCCTTGGGACTAGAGGCAGATACGCAGTATTTT. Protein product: CASSSLGLEADTQYF.

The CDR3 sequence is CSVGEGETQYF. CDR3 DNA sequence: TGCAGCGTTGGGGAGGGAGAGACCCAGTACTTC. The rearrangement links TRBV29-1 to TRBJ2-5, with TRBD2 matching 7 bases. Losses at the gene ends were 4 bases for V and 4 bases for J; bases not matched to a gene: 0. Per the germline V gene, CDR1 is SQVTM and CDR2 is ANQGSEA. This CDR3 is 11 amino acids long.